These 3 T cell receptor beta chains came from one sample sequenced in a study of shared clonotypes between healthy human individuals. The repertoire was sequenced with immunoSEQ multiplex PCR; TCRdb's copy has only in-frame clones and lacks some. The sample yields about 600,000 clones, just under 97% seen once. The naive CD8 fraction comprised CD45RO-negative cells positively selected for CCR7 and excluded terminally differentiated effector memory CD45RA+ cells. Material: naive CD8+ T cells sorted from blood. These receptors were collected from a woman in her 30s in good health.

Details on this clone: This sample includes further DNA sequences coding for the same CDR3. The rearrangement links TRBV27 to TRBJ2-1; 8 nucleotides align to TRBD1. Germline V gene data show CDR1 as MNHEY and CDR2 as SMNVEV (reference sequence). V trimming: 6 bases; J trimming: 4 bases; junction bases outside the gene matches: 5. The CDR3 is 14 residues long. The CDR3 DNA is TGTGCCAGCAGCCTCGGACAGGGTTACAATGAGCAGTTCTTC. Translation gives CASSLGQGYNEQFF.

The J gene is TRBJ2-7, the V gene TRBV4-1; the match to TRBD2 covers 10 bases. With 1 base clipped from V and 4 bases from J, the junction kept 4 bases outside the gene matches. Germline CDR1 and CDR2: MGHRA and YSYEKL. The CDR3 has 15 amino acids. The CDR3 DNA sequence: TGCGCCAGCAGCCAAGGTACTAGCGGGATTTACGAGCAGTACTTC. Its protein is CASSQGTSGIYEQYF.

The genes are TRBV11-2 and TRBJ2-7; TRBD2 agrees at 11 bases. The CDR3 runs 18 residues. With 6 bases clipped from V and 0 bases from J, the junction kept 13 bases outside the gene matches. Germline V gene data show CDR1 as SGHAT and CDR2 as FQNNGV. Here the CDR3 DNA reads TGTGCCAGCAGAGCACCGGGAGGACTAGCGGGCAGCTCCTACGAGCAGTACTTC. Translation: CASRAPGGLAGSSYEQYF. Looking up the rest from reference TRBV11-2 and TRBJ2-7 gives the full variable domain: EAGVAQSPRYKIIEKRQSVAFWCNPISGHATLYWYQQILGQGPKLLIQFQNNGVVDDSQLPKDRFSAERLKGVDSTLKIQPAKLEDSAVYLCASRAPGGLAGSSYEQYFGPGTRLTVT.